This TCR beta chain was observed in a study of blood T cell repertoires in COVID-19. In the original processing: Estimation of nucleated cell counts was performed using reference gene primer amplification. Profiling relied on immunoSEQ multiplex PCR, and the TCRdb table lists in-frame clones only, not all of them. V, J and clone size are those of that table, while D and trimming were read from the DNA. The repertoire includes about 190,000 clones, approximately 85% of them detected once, and less than 6.5% sits in the top ten. CDR3 length: 16 amino acids. CDR1 MGHRA and CDR2 YSYEKL come from the germline V gene. Trimming removed 0 bases from V and 4 bases from J, with 12 bases in between. This clone has more than one count but fewer than ten.

The specimen was peripheral blood. This sequence joins TRBV4-1 and TRBJ2-2, with a tentative D call TRBD2 (5 bases). This sequence originates from an older woman with active or convalescent COVID-19. The CDR3 bases are TGCGCCAGCAGCCAAGAAAGGGCGGGTGTCACCGGGGAGCTGTTTTTT. It is translated as CASSQERAGVTGELFF.